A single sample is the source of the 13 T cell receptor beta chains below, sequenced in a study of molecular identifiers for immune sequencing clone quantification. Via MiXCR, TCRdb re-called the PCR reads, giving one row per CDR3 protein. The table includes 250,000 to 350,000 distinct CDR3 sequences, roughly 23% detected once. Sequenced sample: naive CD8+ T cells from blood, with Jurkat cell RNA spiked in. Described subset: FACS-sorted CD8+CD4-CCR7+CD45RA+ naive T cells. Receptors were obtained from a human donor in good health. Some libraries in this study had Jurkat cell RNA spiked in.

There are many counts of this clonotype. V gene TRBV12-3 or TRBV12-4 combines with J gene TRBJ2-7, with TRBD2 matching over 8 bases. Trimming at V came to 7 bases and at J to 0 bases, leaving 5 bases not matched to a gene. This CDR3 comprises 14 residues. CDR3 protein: CASNAGGSSYEQYF. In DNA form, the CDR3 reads TGTGCCAGCAACGCGGGGGGAAGCTCCTACGAGCAGTACTTC.

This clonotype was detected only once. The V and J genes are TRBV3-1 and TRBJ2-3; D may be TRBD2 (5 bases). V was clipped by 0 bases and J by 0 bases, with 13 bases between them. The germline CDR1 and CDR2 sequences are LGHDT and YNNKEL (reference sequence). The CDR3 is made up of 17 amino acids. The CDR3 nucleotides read TGTGCCAGCAGCCAAGACCCGGCGGGCCTGAGCACAGATACGCAGTATTTT. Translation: CASSQDPAGLSTDTQYF.

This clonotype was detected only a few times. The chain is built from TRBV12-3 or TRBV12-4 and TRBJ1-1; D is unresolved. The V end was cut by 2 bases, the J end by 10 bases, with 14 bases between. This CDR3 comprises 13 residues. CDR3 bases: TGTGCCAGCAGTTTAAATAGGGTTTCTGGAGCTTTCTTT. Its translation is CASSLNRVSGAFF.

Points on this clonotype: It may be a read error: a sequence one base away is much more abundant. CDR3 amino acids: CSAIQETQHF. Here the CDR3 DNA reads TGCAGTGCTATACAAGAGACCCAGCACTTC. The V and J genes are TRBV20-1 and TRBJ2-5; D remains unclear. CDR3 length equals 10 residues. From germline, CDR1 is DFQATT and CDR2 SNEGSKA (reference sequence).

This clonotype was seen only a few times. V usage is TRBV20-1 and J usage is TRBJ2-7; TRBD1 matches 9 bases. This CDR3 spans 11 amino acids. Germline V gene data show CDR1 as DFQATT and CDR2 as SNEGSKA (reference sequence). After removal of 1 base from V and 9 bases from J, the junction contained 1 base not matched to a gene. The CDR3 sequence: CSARAGQGQYF. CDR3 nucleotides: TGCAGTGCTAGAGCGGGACAGGGGCAGTACTTC.

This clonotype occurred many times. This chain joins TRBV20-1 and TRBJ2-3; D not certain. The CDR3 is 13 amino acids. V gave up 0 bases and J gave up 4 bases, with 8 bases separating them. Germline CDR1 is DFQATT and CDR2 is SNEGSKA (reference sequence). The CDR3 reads CSARDWSSDTQYF. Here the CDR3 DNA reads TGCAGTGCTAGAGATTGGAGTTCAGATACGCAGTATTTT.

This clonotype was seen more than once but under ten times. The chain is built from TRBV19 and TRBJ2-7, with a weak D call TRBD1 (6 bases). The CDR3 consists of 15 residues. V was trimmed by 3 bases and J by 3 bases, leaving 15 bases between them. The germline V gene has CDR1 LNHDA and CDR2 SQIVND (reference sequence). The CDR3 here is CASSIQGRGFYEQYF. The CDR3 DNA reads TGTGCCAGTAGTATTCAGGGCAGGGGCTTCTACGAGCAGTACTTC.

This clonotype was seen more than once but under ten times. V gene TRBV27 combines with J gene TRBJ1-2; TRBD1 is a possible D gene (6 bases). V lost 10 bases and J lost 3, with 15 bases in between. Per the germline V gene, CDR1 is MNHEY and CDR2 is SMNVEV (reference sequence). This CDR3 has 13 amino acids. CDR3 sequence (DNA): TGTGCCACCTCTACAGGGACACACTATGGCTACACCTTC. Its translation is CATSTGTHYGYTF.

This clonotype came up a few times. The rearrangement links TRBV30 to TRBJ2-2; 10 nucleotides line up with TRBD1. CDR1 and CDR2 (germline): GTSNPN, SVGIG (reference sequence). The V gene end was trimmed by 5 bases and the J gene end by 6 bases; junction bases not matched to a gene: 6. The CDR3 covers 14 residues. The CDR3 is CAWGPGQGSGELFF. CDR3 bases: TGTGCCTGGGGACCGGGACAGGGGTCCGGGGAGCTGTTTTTT. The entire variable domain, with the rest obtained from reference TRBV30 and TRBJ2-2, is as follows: SQTIHQWPATLVQPVGSPLSLECTVEGTSNPNLYWYRQAAGRGLQLLFYSVGIGQISSEVPQNLSASRPQDRQFILSSKKLLLSDSGFYLCAWGPGQGSGELFFGEGSRLTVL.

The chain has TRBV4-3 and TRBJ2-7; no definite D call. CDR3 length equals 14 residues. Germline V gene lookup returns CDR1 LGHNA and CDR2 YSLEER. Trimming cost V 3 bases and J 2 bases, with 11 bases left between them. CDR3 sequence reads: CASSHPGEAYEQYF. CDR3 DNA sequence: TGCGCCAGCAGCCACCCAGGAGAGGCCTACGAGCAGTACTTC.

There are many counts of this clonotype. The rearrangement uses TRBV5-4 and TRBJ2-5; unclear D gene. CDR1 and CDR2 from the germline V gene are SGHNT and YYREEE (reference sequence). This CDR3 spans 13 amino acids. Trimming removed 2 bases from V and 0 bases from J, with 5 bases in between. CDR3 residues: CASSFQDQETQYF. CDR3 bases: TGTGCCAGCAGCTTCCAAGACCAAGAGACCCAGTACTTC.

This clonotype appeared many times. The CDR3 region has the DNA TGCAGTGCTAACAAAAGCGGGACAGGGGCCACTGAAGCTTTCTTT. Translating gives CSANKSGTGATEAFF. The chain recombines TRBV20-1 with TRBJ1-1, with TRBD1 matching over 10 bases. With V trimmed by 4 bases and J by 4 bases, 9 bases remained unmatched. In germline, CDR1 is DFQATT, CDR2 SNEGSKA (reference sequence). CDR3 length equals 15 residues.

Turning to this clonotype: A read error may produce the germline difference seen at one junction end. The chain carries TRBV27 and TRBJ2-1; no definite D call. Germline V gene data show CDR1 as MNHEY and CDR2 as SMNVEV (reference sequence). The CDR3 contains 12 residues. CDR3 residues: CASSPGPNERFF. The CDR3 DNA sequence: TGTGCCAGCAGTCCCGGACCCAATGAGCGGTTCTTC.